What follows are 16 T cell receptor beta chains derived from one specimen sequenced in a study of T-cell reconstitution after alpha-beta-depleted transplantation in children. TCRbeta library preparation incorporated unique molecular identifiers. Via MiXCR, TCRdb re-called the PCR reads, giving one row per CDR3 protein. The top ten hold around 0.8% of the sample, which has hundreds of thousands of distinct CDR3 sequences, about 12% seen once. Here the sequenced sample was PBMCs, taken before TCRalphabeta/CD19-depleted stem cell transplant. The receptors were sampled from a girl aged 2-10 years with congenital amegakaryocytic thrombocytopenia, due to receive a stem cell transplant.

This clonotype was seen only a few times. The rearrangement joins TRBV5-1 to TRBJ1-1; no firm D call. This CDR3 contains 17 residues. Trimming shortened V by 1 base and J by 0 bases, and 16 bases separated the two germline ends. The germline V gene has CDR1 SGHRS and CDR2 YFSETQ. As DNA, the CDR3 is TGCGCCAGCAGCTTGTGGGCTTGGGAGAAAATGAACACTGAAGCTTTCTTT. Translated, it gives CASSLWAWEKMNTEAFF.

This clonotype was found a few times. The rearrangement links TRBV7-9 to TRBJ2-7, with D tentatively TRBD1 or TRBD2 (5 bases each). Germline V gives CDR1 SEHNR, CDR2 FQNEAQ (reference sequence). V lost 5 bases, J lost 2 bases, and 13 bases lay in between. CDR3 length: 14 amino acids. The CDR3 here is CASSSRDHPYEQYF. CDR3 DNA: TGTGCCAGCAGCAGCCGGGACCACCCCTACGAGCAGTACTTC.

With regard to this clonotype: This may stem from a read error, because a much larger clone lies one nucleotide away. This chain joins TRBV20-1 and TRBJ2-3, with D possibly matching TRBD1 (6 bases). CDR3 size: 13 residues. CDR1 and CDR2 (germline): DFQATT, SNEGSKA (reference sequence). For the CDR3, the DNA is TGCAGTGCTTGGGGGCGTACAGCAGATATGCAGTATTTT. It codes for CSAWGRTADMQYF.

This chain uses TRBV15 with TRBJ2-7; D remains ambiguous. The CDR3 contains 14 residues. Germline V gene data show CDR1 as LNHNV and CDR2 as YYDKDF (reference sequence). Deletions cut 5 bases from V and 0 bases from J, with 11 bases between. CDR3 protein: CATSSRQASYEQYF. For the CDR3, the DNA is TGTGCCACCAGCTCCCGACAAGCCTCCTACGAGCAGTACTTC.

This clonotype was counted between two and nine times. The CDR3, as DNA: TGTGCCAGCAGCCTCGGGACTAGCGGGAGATATGGTACGCAGTATTTT. This encodes CASSLGTSGRYGTQYF. The genes are TRBV5-6 and TRBJ2-3; TRBD2 agrees at 14 bases. The CDR3 loop spans 16 amino acids. J was trimmed by 8 bases and V by 4 bases; bases with no gene match: 9. Germline CDR1 SGHDT, CDR2 YYEEEE.

The sample holds many counts of this clonotype. V gene TRBV12-3 or TRBV12-4 combines with J gene TRBJ2-1; D is unclear. Trimming left V 5 bases short and J 3 bases short, with 5 bases between. The CDR3 totals 12 residues. CDR3 region: CASSVFYNEQFF. In nucleotides, the CDR3 is TGTGCCAGCAGTGTTTTCTACAATGAGCAGTTCTTC.

The sample holds many counts of this clonotype. The chain links TRBV29-1 to TRBJ2-7; TRBD1 is a possible D gene (5 bases). V lost 6 bases to trimming and J lost 2 bases, with 11 bases between them. From germline, CDR1 is SQVTM and CDR2 ANQGSEA. This CDR3 has 12 residues. CDR3 sequence reads: CSVADSTYEQYF. CDR3 DNA sequence: TGCAGCGTAGCTGACAGTACCTACGAGCAGTACTTC.

Concerning this clonotype: One end of the junction fails to match germline, which may point to a read error. The V gene is TRBV20-1, the J gene TRBJ2-1; 11 bases align to TRBD2. The CDR3 has 18 residues. Germline lookup yields CDR1 DFQATT and CDR2 SNEGSKA (reference sequence). As DNA, the CDR3 is TGCAGTGCCAGAGTATTAAGGGCTAGCGGGAGGTGGTACAATGAGCAGTTCTTC. This codes for CSARVLRASGRWYNEQFF.

This clonotype was counted many times. The chain couples TRBV5-1 to TRBJ2-3; 10 nucleotides agree with TRBD1. Trimming at V came to 1 base and at J to 2 bases, leaving 4 bases not matched to a gene. The CDR3 covers 16 residues. CDR1 is SGHRS and CDR2 is YFSETQ in the germline V gene. The CDR3 loop reads CASSLSGTGDTDTQYF. The CDR3 DNA reads as TGCGCCAGCAGCTTGAGTGGGACAGGGGACACAGATACGCAGTATTTT.

This chain connects TRBV11-2 to TRBJ2-7; D call uncertain. Trimming cost V 3 bases and J 6 bases, with 12 bases left between them. CDR3 length: 13 residues. From germline, CDR1 is SGHAT and CDR2 FQNNGV. The CDR3 DNA reads TGTGCCAGCAGCTTTCCGTGGTTGCCCGAGCAGTACTTC. Its protein product is CASSFPWLPEQYF.

This clonotype showed up many times. The chain links TRBV29-1 to TRBJ2-7; D is undetermined. The CDR3 has 12 residues. V lost 6 bases and J 0 bases, leaving 9 bases between the germline ends. Germline-derived CDR1 and CDR2 are SQVTM and ANQGSEA. CDR3 DNA sequence: TGCAGCGTCGCACACAGCTCCTACGAGCAGTACTTC. This translates into CSVAHSSYEQYF.

CDR3 residues: CASSFVSGANYEQYF. CDR3 nucleotides: TGTGCCAGCAGCTTTGTTTCCGGGGCAAACTACGAGCAGTACTTC. This rearrangement joins TRBV7-8 to TRBJ2-7, with D perhaps assigned TRBD1 or TRBD2 (5 bases each). V was cut by 3 bases and J by 3 bases, with 15 bases left in between. This CDR3 spans 15 amino acids. Germline loops: CDR1 SGHVS, CDR2 FQNEAQ. The full variable domain, in which reference TRBV7-8 and TRBJ2-7 provide the parts outside the CDR3, is GAGVSQSPRYKVAKRGQDVALRCDPISGHVSLFWYQQALGQGPEFLTYFQNEAQLDKSGLPSDRFFAERPEGSVSTLKIQRTQQEDSAVYLCASSFVSGANYEQYFGPGTRLTVT.

The chain joins TRBV4-1 to TRBJ2-3; possible D gene TRBD1, 6 bases. This CDR3 is 15 amino acids long. Germline V gives CDR1 MGHRA, CDR2 YSYEKL. V was shortened by 4 bases and J by 2 bases, with 13 bases between the two germline ends. The CDR3 DNA is TGCGCCAGCAGCCGGACAGTGTACCCCACAGATACGCAGTATTTT. This gives the protein CASSRTVYPTDTQYF.

Points on this clonotype: One end of the junction is discordant with germline, which a read error may explain. The chain couples TRBV20-1 to TRBJ1-3; weak D call: TRBD1 (5 bases). Germline loops: CDR1 DFQATT, CDR2 SNEGSKA (reference sequence). The length of the CDR3 is 16 residues. CDR3 nucleotides: TGCAGTGCTAGAGCCACGGGACGGATCTCTGGAGACACCATATATTTT. It translates to CSARATGRISGDTIYF.

Concerning this clonotype: No conserved phenylalanine or tryptophan ends this CDR3, so it is likely a read error. This chain connects TRBV29-1 to TRBJ2-1; D may be TRBD2 (6 bases). The CDR3 covers 13 residues. CDR1 and CDR2 (germline): SQVTM, ANQGSEA. Trimming left V 2 bases short and J 8 bases short, with 13 bases between. The CDR3 nucleotides read TGCAGCGTTGAAAGGTCTAGCGCGTATGAGCAGTTCTTA. Translated: CSVERSSAYEQFL.

The sample holds a few counts of this clonotype. This sequence joins TRBV28 and TRBJ1-1; D gene ambiguous. The V end was cut by 6 bases, the J end by 1 base, with 6 bases between. Germline CDR1 reads MDHEN; CDR2 reads SYDVKM. The CDR3 totals 12 residues. The CDR3 nucleotides are TGTGCCAGCAGCATTTGGAACACTGAAGCTTTCTTT. It is translated as CASSIWNTEAFF.